The TCR beta chain described here comes from a study of cytomegalovirus exposure and HLA in healthy donors. This CDR3 has 15 amino acids. CDR1 is LGHNA, CDR2 YSLEER, per germline. Trimming removed 2 bases from V and 4 bases from J, with 14 bases in between. Worth noting for this clone: Its cognate antigen is unknown.

Study-wide results and limits: The productive fraction for most TCR beta V segments was about 87% or about 30% in an earlier analysis.

Donors sampled were nominally healthy, though unrecorded immune exposures were likely. The PCR had 60 Vbeta and 13 Jbeta primers. Generated by immunoSEQ multiplex PCR, the TCRdb table keeps only in-frame clones and is missing some. Of around 150,000 clones in the sample, around 77% are singletons; the top ten hold roughly 2%. The chain carries TRBV4-3 and TRBJ1-1; D is uncertain. This clonotype was sampled from a man aged 45 to 65 in good health and CMV-seropositive. The sample comprised PBMCs. The CDR3 loop is CASSQSRGRGTEAFF. In nucleotides, the CDR3 is TGCGCCAGCAGCCAAAGCCGCGGAAGAGGCACTGAAGCTTTCTTT.